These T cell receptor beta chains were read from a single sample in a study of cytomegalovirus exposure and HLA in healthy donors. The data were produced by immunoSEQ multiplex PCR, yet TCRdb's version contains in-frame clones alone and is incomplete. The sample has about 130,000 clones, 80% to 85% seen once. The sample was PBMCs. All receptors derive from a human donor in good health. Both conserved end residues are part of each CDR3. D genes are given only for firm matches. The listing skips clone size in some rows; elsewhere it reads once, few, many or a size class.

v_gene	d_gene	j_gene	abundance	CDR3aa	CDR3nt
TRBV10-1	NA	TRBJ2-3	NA	CASSEVGGASTDTQYF	TGCGCCAGCAGTGAGGTCGGCGGGGCTAGCACAGATACGCAGTATTTT
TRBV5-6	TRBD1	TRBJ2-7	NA	CASSWGTGRYEQYF	TGTGCCAGCAGCTGGGGGACAGGCCGATACGAGCAGTACTTC
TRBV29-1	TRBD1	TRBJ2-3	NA	CSVRQGGTDTQYF	TGCAGCGTTAGACAGGGCGGCACAGATACGCAGTATTTT
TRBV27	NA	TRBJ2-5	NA	CASSLRTGETQYF	TGTGCCAGCAGTTTACGCACAGGGGAGACCCAGTACTTC
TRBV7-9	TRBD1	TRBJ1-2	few	CASSPGTADYGYTF	TGTGCCAGCAGCCCCGGGACAGCGGACTATGGCTACACCTTC
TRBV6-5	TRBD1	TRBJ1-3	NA	CASSPGTESGNTIYF	TGTGCCAGCAGCCCGGGGACAGAGTCTGGAAACACCATATATTTT
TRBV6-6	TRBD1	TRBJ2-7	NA	CASSRDRVSREQYF	TGTGCCAGCAGTAGGGACAGGGTTAGTCGGGAGCAGTACTTC
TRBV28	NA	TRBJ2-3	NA	CASRTDLLGDTQYF	TGTGCCAGCCGGACAGACCTCCTAGGGGATACGCAGTATTTT
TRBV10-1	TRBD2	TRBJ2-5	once	CASSESSLAGDHQETQYF	TGCGCCAGCAGTGAGTCAAGCCTAGCGGGGGACCACCAAGAGACCCAGTACTTC
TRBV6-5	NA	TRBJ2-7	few	CASSYRGGSTYEQYF	TGTGCCAGCAGTTACAGAGGCGGGTCCACCTACGAGCAGTACTTC
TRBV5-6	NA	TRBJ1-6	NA	CASSLGGYHSPLHF	TGTGCCAGCAGCTTGGGCGGGTATCATTCACCCCTCCACTTT